This section outlines one T cell receptor beta chain sequence together with its context. Its specificity is not known. This sample was taken from a study of radiotherapy plus CTLA-4 blockade in lung cancer. Study observations and caveats: Subsequent to radiotherapy plus ipilimumab, tumor-derived TCR clones underwent expansion in blood.

Sequencing was performed with immunoSEQ multiplex PCR; in TCRdb, only in-frame clones are kept and a portion is missing. The sample has 60,000 or so clones, 77% seen once. Between the trimmed V and J ends, which lost 0 bases and 0 bases, there was a span of 6 bases. Germline V gene lookup returns CDR1 SGHRS and CDR2 YFSETQ. The CDR3 is 15 residues long. This clonotype originated in a human donor with non-small cell lung cancer who had a partial response to radiotherapy plus ipilimumab. The sequences come from peripheral blood, collected from a patient treated with radiotherapy plus ipilimumab. V usage is TRBV5-1 and J usage is TRBJ2-2; no clear D gene. The CDR3, as DNA: TGCGCCAGCAGCTTGGCGGGTCCGAACACCGGGGAGCTGTTTTTT. Translation: CASSLAGPNTGELFF. Full variable domain (remainder filled in from reference TRBV5-1 and TRBJ2-2): KAGVTQTPRYLIKTRGQQVTLSCSPISGHRSVSWYQQTPGQGLQFLFEYFSETQRNKGNFPGRFSGRQFSNSRSEMNVSTLELGDSALYLCASSLAGPNTGELFFGEGSRLTVL.